The 4 T cell receptor beta chains presented below share a single source sample, sequenced in a study of cytomegalovirus exposure and HLA in healthy donors. Amplification used 60 Vbeta primers and 13 Jbeta primers. This table comes from immunoSEQ multiplex PCR, and its TCRdb copy is limited to in-frame clones, with some not included. The sample yields approximately 190,000 clones, about 77% seen once. The source material was PBMCs. Receptor source: a woman aged 25 to 39 in good health and CMV-seropositive.

The genes are TRBV27 and TRBJ2-7; TRBD2 matches at 11 bases. The ends lost 3 bases at V and 5 bases at J; junction bases unmatched: 6. Germline V gene sequence: CDR1 MNHEY, CDR2 SMNVEV (reference sequence). The CDR3 is 15 residues long. Here the CDR3 reads CASSFLAGGPNEQYF. CDR3 coding DNA: TGTGCCAGCAGTTTTTTAGCGGGAGGGCCCAACGAGCAGTACTTC.

As DNA, the CDR3 is TGTGCCAGCAGTTTAGGCTCGAGGGCCCAAGAGACCCAGTACTTC. Protein: CASSLGSRAQETQYF. The chain employs TRBV28 and TRBJ2-5, with a tentative D call TRBD2 (5 bases). CDR1 and CDR2 from the germline V gene are MDHEN and SYDVKM. Trimming left V 2 bases short and J 1 base short, with 11 bases between. The CDR3 has 15 residues.

The chain recombines TRBV7-2 with TRBJ1-3; TRBD1 is a possible D gene (5 bases). Trimming removed 3 bases at V and 4 bases at J, with 19 bases between. The CDR3 has 17 amino acids. Looked up from germline, CDR1 is SGHTA and CDR2 is FQGNSA. DNA for the CDR3: TGTGCCAGCAGCTTCTGGGGTGGGGGGTCAGCAGGAAACACCATATATTTT. It translates to CASSFWGGGSAGNTIYF.

The CDR3 DNA follows: TGTGCCAGCACCGACCCAGGCGGGAGTGAGGAGCAGTACTTC. It is translated as CASTDPGGSEEQYF. The chain is built from TRBV5-4 and TRBJ2-7, with 7 nucleotides matching TRBD2. From germline, CDR1 is SGHNT and CDR2 YYREEE (reference sequence). Losses at the gene ends were 6 bases for V and 7 bases for J; bases not matched to a gene: 13. The CDR3 totals 14 residues.